Listed here are 12 T cell receptor beta chains from one sample, sequenced in a study of PD-1 blockade in mismatch repair-deficient tumors. Profiling relied on immunoSEQ multiplex PCR, and the TCRdb table lists in-frame clones only, not all of them. The sample consists of tens of thousands of clones, 81% of them appearing once. Sequencing used peripheral blood, obtained 12 weeks after starting pembrolizumab. Receptors originate from an adult with mismatch repair-deficient cancer.

V gene TRBV7-2 combines with J gene TRBJ2-3; D uncertain. V lost 2 bases, J lost 4 bases, and 4 bases lay in between. Germline loops: CDR1 SGHTA, CDR2 FQGNSA. The CDR3 is 12 amino acids. The DNA of the CDR3 is TGTGCCAGCAGCTTAATATCAGATACGCAGTATTTT. This codes for CASSLISDTQYF.

The chain is built from TRBV19 and TRBJ2-1, with TRBD2 matching 14 bases. The CDR3 is 14 amino acids. Germline V gene lookup returns CDR1 LNHDA and CDR2 SQIVND (reference sequence). The J segment lost 8 bases and the V segment lost 8 bases, leaving 5 bases of the junction unmatched. CDR3 DNA: TGTGCCAGTCGGGGACTAGCGGGAGACTATGAGCAGTTCTTC. Protein product: CASRGLAGDYEQFF.

The chain has TRBV5-1 and TRBJ2-3; D call uncertain. This CDR3 contains 11 residues. Germline CDR1 SGHRS, CDR2 YFSETQ. The ends were cut back, 7 bases at V and 2 bases at J, with 5 bases in the middle. CDR3: CASRNTDTQYF. CDR3 nucleotide sequence: TGCGCCAGCCGGAACACAGATACGCAGTATTTT.

This chain links TRBV6-5 with TRBJ2-7; D gene unclear. CDR1 is MNHEY and CDR2 is SVGAGI in the germline V gene. V lost 4 bases to trimming and J lost 6 bases, with 7 bases between them. This CDR3 has 11 amino acids. The CDR3 spells CASSLGAEQYF. The CDR3 DNA follows: TGTGCCAGCAGTTTAGGTGCCGAGCAGTACTTC.

V is TRBV18 and J is TRBJ2-1; 10 nucleotides line up with TRBD2. The ends lost 2 bases at V and 7 bases at J; junction bases unmatched: 5. This CDR3 has 15 amino acids. CDR1 and CDR2 from the germline V gene are KGHSH and LQKENI. Here the CDR3 reads CASSPGAGGGNEQFF. CDR3 coding DNA: TGTGCCAGCTCACCAGGAGCGGGAGGGGGAAATGAGCAGTTCTTC.

This clone was seen a few times. The J gene is TRBJ1-2, the V gene TRBV19; a weak D match, TRBD1 (6 bases). The CDR3 loop spans 13 amino acids. Germline lookup yields CDR1 LNHDA and CDR2 SQIVND (reference sequence). V lost 4 bases and J 5 bases, leaving 11 bases between the germline ends. CDR3: CASSTETGYGYTF. For the CDR3, the DNA is TGTGCCAGTAGTACAGAGACAGGTTATGGCTACACCTTC. Together with reference TRBV19 and TRBJ1-2, the CDR3 gives the full variable domain: DGGITQSPKYLFRKEGQNVTLSCEQNLNHDAMYWYRQDPGQGLRLIYYSQIVNDFQKGDIAEGYSVSREKKESFPLTVTSAQKNPTAFYLCASSTETGYGYTFGSGTRLTVV.

The chain recombines TRBV11-3 with TRBJ2-7; no reliable D call. Between the trimmed V and J ends, which lost 5 bases and 2 bases, there was a span of 4 bases. Per germline, CDR1 SGHNT and CDR2 YENEEA. The CDR3 runs 11 residues. The DNA for the CDR3 is TGTGCCAGCAGCCCTGCCTACGAGCAGTACTTC. It is translated as CASSPAYEQYF.

This chain connects TRBV19 to TRBJ1-5, with 7 bases aligning to TRBD1. The J segment lost 0 bases and the V segment lost 6 bases, leaving 11 bases of the junction unmatched. The germline gives CDR1 LNHDA, CDR2 SQIVND (reference sequence). There are 17 residues in the CDR3. The CDR3 loop reads CASSTRGQFYSNQPQHF. The CDR3 nucleotides are TGTGCCAGTAGCACGAGGGGACAGTTTTATAGCAATCAGCCCCAGCATTTT.

The chain carries TRBV6-4 and TRBJ1-5; weak D call: TRBD1 (5 bases). This CDR3 is 13 amino acids long. The V end was cut by 6 bases, the J end by 4 bases, with 10 bases between. Germline values: CDR1 MRHNA, CDR2 SNTAGT. Here the CDR3 reads CASSATANQPQHF. The CDR3 DNA follows: TGTGCCAGCAGCGCGACAGCAAATCAGCCCCAGCATTTT.

Comment on this clone: The junction shows a germline mismatch at one end, possibly a read error. Other nucleotide sequences from this sample produce the same CDR3. V usage is TRBV7-7 and J usage is TRBJ1-1, with TRBD1 identical over 9 bases. This CDR3 is built from 15 residues. The germline CDR1 and CDR2 sequences are SSHAT and FNYEAQ (reference sequence). This chain's CDR3 is CASSLWDRANTEAFF. CDR3 sequence (DNA): TGTGCTAGCAGCCTATGGGACAGGGCAAACACTGAAGCTTTCTTT.

Of note for this clone: This likely comes from a read error, as the CDR3 has no conserved phenylalanine or tryptophan at its end. This chain connects TRBV19 to TRBJ2-7; tentatively, D is TRBD1 or TRBD2 (6 bases each). The CDR3 covers 15 residues. Germline lookup yields CDR1 LNHDA and CDR2 SQIVND (reference sequence). V lost 0 bases to trimming and J lost 0 bases, with 9 bases between them. The CDR3 sequence is CASSIDGGGSYEQYL. The DNA for the CDR3 is TGTGCCAGTAGTATAGACGGGGGCGGCTCCTACGAGCAGTACCTC.

The chain carries TRBV6-6 and TRBJ2-7; D is possibly TRBD1 or TRBD2 (5 bases each). CDR3 length: 14 amino acids. From germline, CDR1 is MNHNY and CDR2 SVGAGI (reference sequence). The V end lost 4 bases, the J end lost 6 bases, and 16 bases lay between the germline ends. The CDR3 is CASSLTGAKSEQYF. The CDR3 nucleotides are TGTGCCAGCAGTTTAACCGGGGCCAAAAGCGAGCAGTACTTC.